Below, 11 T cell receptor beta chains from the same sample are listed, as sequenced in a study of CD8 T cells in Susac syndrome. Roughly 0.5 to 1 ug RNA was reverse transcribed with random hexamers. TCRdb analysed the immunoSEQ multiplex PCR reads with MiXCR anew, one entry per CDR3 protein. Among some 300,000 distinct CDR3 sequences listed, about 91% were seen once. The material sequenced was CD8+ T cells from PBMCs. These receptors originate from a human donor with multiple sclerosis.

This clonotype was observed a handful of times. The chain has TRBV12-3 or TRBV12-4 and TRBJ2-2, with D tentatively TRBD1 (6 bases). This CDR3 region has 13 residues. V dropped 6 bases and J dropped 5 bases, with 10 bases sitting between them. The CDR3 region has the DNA TGTGCCAGCAGCGGCACAGGGACCGGGGAGCTGTTTTTT. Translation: CASSGTGTGELFF.

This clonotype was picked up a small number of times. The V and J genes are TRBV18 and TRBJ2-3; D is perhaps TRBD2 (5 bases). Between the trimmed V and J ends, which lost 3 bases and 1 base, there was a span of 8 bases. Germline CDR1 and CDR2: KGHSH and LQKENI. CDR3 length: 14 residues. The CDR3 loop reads CASSPVGGTDTQYF. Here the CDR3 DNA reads TGTGCCAGCTCACCTGTGGGAGGCACAGATACGCAGTATTTT.

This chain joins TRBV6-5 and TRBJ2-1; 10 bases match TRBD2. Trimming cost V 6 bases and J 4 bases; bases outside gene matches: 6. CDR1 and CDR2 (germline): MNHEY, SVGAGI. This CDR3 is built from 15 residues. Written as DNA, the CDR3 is TGTGCCAGCAGACTTAGCGGGAGGAGTTACAATGAGCAGTTCTTC. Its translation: CASRLSGRSYNEQFF.

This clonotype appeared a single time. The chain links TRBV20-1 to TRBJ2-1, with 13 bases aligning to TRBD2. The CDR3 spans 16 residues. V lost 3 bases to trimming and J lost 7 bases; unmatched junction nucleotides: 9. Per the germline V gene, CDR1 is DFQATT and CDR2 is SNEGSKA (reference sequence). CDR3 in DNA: TGCAGTGCTAGGCTAGATTGGACTAGCGGGGGTAATGAGCAGTTCTTC. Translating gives CSARLDWTSGGNEQFF.

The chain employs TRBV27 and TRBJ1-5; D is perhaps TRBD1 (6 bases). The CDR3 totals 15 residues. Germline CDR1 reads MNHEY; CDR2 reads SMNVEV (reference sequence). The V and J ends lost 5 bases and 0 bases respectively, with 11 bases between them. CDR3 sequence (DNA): TGTGCCAGCAGTCCGGACAGTTATAGCAATCAGCCCCAGCATTTT. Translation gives CASSPDSYSNQPQHF.

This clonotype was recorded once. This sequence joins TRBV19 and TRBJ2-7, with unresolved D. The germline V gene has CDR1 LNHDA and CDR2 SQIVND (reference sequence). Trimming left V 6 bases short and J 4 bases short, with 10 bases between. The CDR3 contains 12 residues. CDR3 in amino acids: CASSPNAYEQYF. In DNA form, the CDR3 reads TGTGCCAGTAGCCCCAACGCGTACGAGCAGTACTTC.

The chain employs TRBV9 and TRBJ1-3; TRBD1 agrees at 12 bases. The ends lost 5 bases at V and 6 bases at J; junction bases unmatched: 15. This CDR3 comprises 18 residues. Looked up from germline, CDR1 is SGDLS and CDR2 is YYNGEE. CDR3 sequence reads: CASSLPGQGATLENTIYF. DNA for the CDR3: TGTGCCAGCAGTCTACCGGGACAGGGGGCTACTCTAGAAAACACCATATATTTT.

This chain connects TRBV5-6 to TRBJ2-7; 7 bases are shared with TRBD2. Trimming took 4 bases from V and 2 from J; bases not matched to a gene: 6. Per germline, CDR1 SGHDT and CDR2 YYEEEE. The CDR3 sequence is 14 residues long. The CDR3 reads CASSPGGYPYEQYF. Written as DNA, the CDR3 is TGTGCCAGCAGCCCGGGGGGTTATCCCTACGAGCAGTACTTC.

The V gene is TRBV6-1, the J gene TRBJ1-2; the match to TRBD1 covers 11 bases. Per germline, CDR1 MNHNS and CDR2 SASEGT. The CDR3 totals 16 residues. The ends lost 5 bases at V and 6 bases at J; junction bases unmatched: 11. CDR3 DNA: TGTGCCAGCAGTCCTTTTATCGGACAGGGGGCTGATGGCTACACCTTC. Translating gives CASSPFIGQGADGYTF.

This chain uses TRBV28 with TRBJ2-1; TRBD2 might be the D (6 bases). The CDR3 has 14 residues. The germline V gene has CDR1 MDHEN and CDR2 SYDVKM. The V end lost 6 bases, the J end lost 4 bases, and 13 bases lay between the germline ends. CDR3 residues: CASRGAGPYNEQFF. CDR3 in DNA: TGTGCCAGCAGGGGAGCGGGCCCTTACAATGAGCAGTTCTTC. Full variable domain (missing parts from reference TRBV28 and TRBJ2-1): DVKVTQSSRYLVKRTGEKVFLECVQDMDHENMFWYRQDPGLGLRLIYFSYDVKMKEKGDIPEGYSVSREKKERFSLILESASTNQTSMYLCASRGAGPYNEQFFGPGTRLTVL.

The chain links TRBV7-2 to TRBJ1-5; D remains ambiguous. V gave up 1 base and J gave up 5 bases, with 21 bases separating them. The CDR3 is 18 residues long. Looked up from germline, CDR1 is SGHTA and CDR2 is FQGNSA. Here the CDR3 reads CASSLGLGLGGVDQPQHF. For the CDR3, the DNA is TGTGCCAGCAGCTTAGGCTTAGGTCTGGGTGGGGTGGATCAGCCCCAGCATTTT.